This record covers a single T cell receptor (beta chain). One junction end disagrees with the germline gene, perhaps due to a read error. This sample was taken from a study of blood T cells in healthy people across ages. The length of the CDR3 is 15 residues. Germline V CDR1 and CDR2: DFQATT, SNEGSKA (reference sequence). Sample-barcoded 5' priming and a J-beta primer mix drove a second PCR of roughly 7 to 11 cycles. A single record per CDR3 protein comes from TCRdb applying MiXCR to the 5' RACE reads. The profile shows 890,000 or so distinct CDR3 sequences, around 62% of them singletons. The genes are TRBV20-1 and TRBJ2-7; TRBD1 might be the D (5 bases). Sequenced: blood. The receptor was isolated from a man aged 30 to 45 in good health. CDR3 protein: CSARDLTGISFEQYF. CDR3 sequence (DNA): TGCAGTGCTAGAGATCTCACAGGCATTTCCTTCGAGCAGTACTTC.